The rows below give T cell receptor beta chains drawn from one sample of a study of vaccination effects on CD4 cells after COVID-19. Antigens of these TCRs are unknown. TCRdb's copy holds only in-frame clones and misses some; the assay was immunoSEQ multiplex PCR. The sample includes under 40,000 clones, about 80% of them seen just once. Sequenced material: CD4+ T cells from PBMCs cultured with HCoV-OC43 spike peptides, taken before COVID-19 vaccination. All receptors derive from a human donor who received a COVID-19 vaccine. CDR3s include the opening cysteine and the closing phenylalanine or tryptophan. The D gene is left open where the match is weak. Clone size is stated in some rows and not others, as once, few, many or a class when expanded.

v_call: TRBV2; clone_size: once; j_call: TRBJ2-5; d_call: TRBD1; cdr3_aa: CASRTGGWETQYF; cdr3_nt: TGTGCCAGCAGAACAGGGGGCTGGGAGACCCAGTACTTC
v_call: TRBV29-1; clone_size: few; j_call: TRBJ2-1; d_call: TRBD1; cdr3_aa: CSVGDSNEQFF; cdr3_nt: TGCAGCGTCGGGGACAGCAATGAGCAGTTCTTC
v_call: TRBV27; clone_size: NA; j_call: TRBJ2-5; d_call: TRBD1; cdr3_aa: CASSLSPGQGQETQYF; cdr3_nt: TGTGCCAGCAGCCTCTCACCGGGACAGGGACAAGAGACCCAGTACTTC
v_call: TRBV28; clone_size: NA; j_call: TRBJ2-7; d_call: NA; cdr3_aa: CASSFFGVTYEQYF; cdr3_nt: TGTGCCAGCAGTTTTTTTGGAGTGACCTACGAGCAGTACTTC
v_call: TRBV3-1/TRBV3-2; clone_size: once; j_call: TRBJ2-4; d_call: NA; cdr3_aa: CASSQGFRVLQYF; cdr3_nt: TGTGCCAGCAGCCAAGGGTTTCGGGTTCTTCAGTACTTC
v_call: TRBV5-1; clone_size: NA; j_call: TRBJ1-2; d_call: NA; cdr3_aa: CASSLDGDYGYTF; cdr3_nt: TGCGCCAGCAGCTTGGATGGGGACTATGGCTACACCTTC
v_call: TRBV29-1; clone_size: NA; j_call: TRBJ1-1; d_call: NA; cdr3_aa: CSVLTMNTEAFF; cdr3_nt: TGCAGCGTTTTGACTATGAACACTGAAGCTTTCTTT
v_call: TRBV25-1; clone_size: NA; j_call: TRBJ1-1; d_call: NA; cdr3_aa: CASSDSSRAAGSEAFF; cdr3_nt: TGTGCCAGCAGTGACTCCTCGCGGGCGGCCGGTAGTGAAGCTTTCTTT
v_call: TRBV9; clone_size: NA; j_call: TRBJ1-5; d_call: TRBD1; cdr3_aa: CASSVDTGVGQPQHF; cdr3_nt: TGTGCCAGCAGCGTAGACACAGGGGTAGGTCAGCCCCAGCATTTT
v_call: TRBV5-1; clone_size: NA; j_call: TRBJ2-1; d_call: NA; cdr3_aa: CASSAQPAGTPQFF; cdr3_nt: TGCGCCAGCAGCGCGCAACCTGCCGGGACCCCGCAGTTCTTC
v_call: TRBV5-1; clone_size: NA; j_call: TRBJ2-1; d_call: TRBD1; cdr3_aa: CASSSGTGGWYEQFF; cdr3_nt: TGCGCCAGCAGCTCCGGGACAGGGGGCTGGTATGAGCAGTTCTTC
v_call: TRBV2; clone_size: NA; j_call: TRBJ1-5; d_call: NA; cdr3_aa: CASSQRRRNQPQHF; cdr3_nt: TGTGCCAGCAGTCAAAGGCGGCGCAATCAGCCCCAGCATTTT
v_call: TRBV7-2; clone_size: NA; j_call: TRBJ2-3; d_call: TRBD1; cdr3_aa: CASSSRTGQVSDTQYF; cdr3_nt: TGTGCCAGCAGCTCGCGGACAGGGCAGGTATCAGATACGCAGTATTTT
v_call: TRBV7-9; clone_size: NA; j_call: TRBJ1-3; d_call: NA; cdr3_aa: CASSLAGSSGNTIYF; cdr3_nt: TGTGCCAGCAGCTTAGCCGGTAGCTCTGGAAACACCATATATTTT
v_call: TRBV20-1; clone_size: NA; j_call: TRBJ1-1; d_call: NA; cdr3_aa: CSARRNTEAFF; cdr3_nt: TGCAGTGCCCGACGGAACACTGAAGCTTTCTTT
v_call: TRBV30; clone_size: NA; j_call: TRBJ1-1; d_call: NA; cdr3_aa: CAWSRWGQSTEAFF; cdr3_nt: TGTGCCTGGAGTAGGTGGGGGCAGAGCACTGAAGCTTTCTTT
v_call: TRBV18; clone_size: once; j_call: TRBJ1-1; d_call: NA; cdr3_aa: CASSPLVRGYTEAFF; cdr3_nt: TGTGCCAGCTCACCCCTCGTCAGGGGCTACACTGAAGCTTTCTTT
v_call: TRBV29-1; clone_size: few; j_call: TRBJ2-1; d_call: NA; cdr3_aa: CSVEDPGSSYNEQFF; cdr3_nt: TGCAGCGTTGAAGATCCAGGGAGCTCCTACAATGAGCAGTTCTTC
v_call: TRBV5-6; clone_size: NA; j_call: TRBJ2-7; d_call: NA; cdr3_aa: CASSFRANYEQYF; cdr3_nt: TGTGCCAGCAGCTTCAGAGCCAACTACGAGCAGTACTTC
v_call: TRBV30; clone_size: few; j_call: TRBJ1-2; d_call: NA; cdr3_aa: CAWSANGAVSYGYTF; cdr3_nt: TGTGCCTGGAGTGCGAATGGGGCAGTATCGTATGGCTACACCTTC
v_call: TRBV6-2/TRBV6-3; clone_size: NA; j_call: TRBJ1-5; d_call: NA; cdr3_aa: CASSYSGGGNQPQHF; cdr3_nt: TGTGCCAGCAGTTACTCGGGAGGCGGGAATCAGCCCCAGCATTTT
v_call: TRBV9; clone_size: NA; j_call: TRBJ2-3; d_call: NA; cdr3_aa: CASSVHARSDTQYF; cdr3_nt: TGTGCCAGCAGCGTACACGCAAGGTCAGATACGCAGTATTTT
v_call: TRBV4-2; clone_size: NA; j_call: TRBJ2-3; d_call: NA; cdr3_aa: CASSQDPAATDTQYF; cdr3_nt: TGTGCCAGCAGCCAAGATCCCGCCGCAACAGATACGCAGTATTTT
v_call: TRBV19; clone_size: NA; j_call: TRBJ2-3; d_call: NA; cdr3_aa: CATTGATSTDTQYF; cdr3_nt: TGTGCCACGACCGGGGCCACTAGCACAGATACGCAGTATTTT
v_call: TRBV5-1; clone_size: NA; j_call: TRBJ1-3; d_call: NA; cdr3_aa: CASSSGSARGNTIYF; cdr3_nt: TGCGCCAGCAGCTCCGGGAGTGCTAGAGGAAACACCATATATTTT
v_call: TRBV20-1; clone_size: few; j_call: TRBJ1-3; d_call: NA; cdr3_aa: CSASEGNSGNTIYF; cdr3_nt: TGCAGTGCCAGTGAGGGTAACTCTGGAAACACCATATATTTT
v_call: TRBV19; clone_size: NA; j_call: TRBJ1-1; d_call: NA; cdr3_aa: CASSLGPGRSTEAFF; cdr3_nt: TGTGCCAGTAGTCTCGGTCCCGGAAGGAGCACTGAAGCTTTCTTT
v_call: TRBV30; clone_size: NA; j_call: TRBJ1-6; d_call: NA; cdr3_aa: CAWSTTTTNSPLHF; cdr3_nt: TGTGCCTGGAGTACGACGACGACTAATTCACCCCTCCACTTT
v_call: TRBV7-9; clone_size: NA; j_call: TRBJ2-7; d_call: NA; cdr3_aa: CASSLAGTRGEQYF; cdr3_nt: TGTGCCAGCAGCTTAGCCGGGACCCGGGGGGAGCAGTACTTC
v_call: TRBV29-1; clone_size: NA; j_call: TRBJ2-7; d_call: NA; cdr3_aa: CSVEDLARISYF; cdr3_nt: TGCAGCGTTGAAGATCTGGCCAGGATCTCTTACTTC
v_call: TRBV19; clone_size: NA; j_call: TRBJ1-1; d_call: NA; cdr3_aa: CASSRQGSTEAFF; cdr3_nt: TGTGCCAGTAGTAGGCAGGGGAGCACTGAAGCTTTCTTT
v_call: TRBV7-2; clone_size: NA; j_call: TRBJ2-1; d_call: TRBD1; cdr3_aa: CASSSRTGLLVNNEQFF; cdr3_nt: TGTGCCAGCAGCTCCCGGACAGGGCTTTTGGTTAACAATGAGCAGTTCTTC
v_call: TRBV5-6; clone_size: NA; j_call: TRBJ1-4; d_call: TRBD1; cdr3_aa: CASSSPGTGVTNEKLFF; cdr3_nt: TGTGCCAGCAGCAGTCCCGGGACAGGGGTAACTAATGAAAAACTGTTTTTT
v_call: TRBV6-5; clone_size: few; j_call: TRBJ1-6; d_call: NA; cdr3_aa: CASSLQTIPTLLHF; cdr3_nt: TGTGCCAGCAGTTTACAGACGATCCCTACTCTCCTCCACTTT
v_call: TRBV29-1; clone_size: few; j_call: TRBJ2-2; d_call: TRBD1; cdr3_aa: CSVHRGDTGELFF; cdr3_nt: TGCAGCGTCCACAGGGGCGACACCGGGGAGCTGTTTTTT
v_call: TRBV2; clone_size: few; j_call: TRBJ2-7; d_call: NA; cdr3_aa: CASKRAFLYEQYF; cdr3_nt: TGTGCCAGCAAGCGGGCCTTCCTCTACGAGCAGTACTTC
v_call: TRBV6-5; clone_size: once; j_call: TRBJ1-5; d_call: TRBD1; cdr3_aa: CASRGQGSNQPQHF; cdr3_nt: TGTGCCAGCAGGGGACAGGGCAGCAATCAGCCCCAGCATTTT